The 16 T cell receptor beta chains in this list originate from one sample, sequenced in a study of T cell responses to AZD1222 COVID-19 vaccine. Libraries were prepared by immunoSEQ multiplex PCR; TCRdb keeps only in-frame clonotypes and omits some of them. The repertoire holds some 81,000 clones, with 86% as singletons. The sample in question was peripheral blood, obtained 28 days after the second AZD1222 dose. These receptors were collected from an adult who received the AZD1222 COVID-19 vaccine.

The V call is TRBV3-1 (or the pseudogene TRBV3-2), the J call TRBJ1-4; no reliable D call. The V end was cut by 1 base, the J end by 8 bases, with 14 bases between. CDR3 length: 15 amino acids. The germline gives CDR1 LGHDT, CDR2 YNNKEL (reference sequence). The CDR3 DNA is TGTGCCAGCAGCCAAGCTTCCAGGCCGGGGGAAAAACTGTTTTTT. Translated: CASSQASRPGEKLFF.

This sequence joins TRBV28 and TRBJ2-7; tentatively, D is TRBD1 (6 bases). Germline V gene data show CDR1 as MDHEN and CDR2 as SYDVKM. The CDR3 runs to 13 residues. The germline V and J ends were trimmed by 6 bases and 5 bases, with 14 bases remaining between them. CDR3 sequence (DNA): TGTGCCAGCAGATTACAGGGAAAGAACGAGCAGTACTTC. This translates into CASRLQGKNEQYF.

This chain links TRBV27 with TRBJ2-5; the D gene is possibly TRBD2 (6 bases). V was shortened by 10 bases and J by 5 bases, with 17 bases between the two germline ends. The CDR3 length is 13 residues. Germline V gene lookup returns CDR1 MNHEY and CDR2 SMNVEV (reference sequence). This CDR3 is CATSLWGDETQYF. Written as DNA, the CDR3 is TGTGCCACCTCCTTGTGGGGGGATGAGACCCAGTACTTC.

The rearrangement joins TRBV4-1 to TRBJ2-7; maybe TRBD2 (5 bases). Germline V CDR1 and CDR2: MGHRA, YSYEKL. The V end was cut by 4 bases, the J end by 9 bases, with 19 bases between. This CDR3 has 14 residues. The CDR3, as DNA: TGCGCCAGCAGCCGCCGTGGAGCGGATGTCGTGCAGTACTTC. Translating it yields CASSRRGADVVQYF.

The chain combines TRBV28 with TRBJ2-3; maybe TRBD1 (7 bases). V lost 3 bases and J 3 bases, leaving 13 bases between the germline ends. The CDR3 spans 15 residues. Germline V gene data show CDR1 as MDHEN and CDR2 as SYDVKM. The CDR3 protein is CASSFTGAGTDTQYF. The CDR3 bases are TGTGCCAGCAGTTTTACAGGGGCGGGGACAGATACGCAGTATTTT.

V is TRBV24-1 and J is TRBJ2-5; D tentatively fits TRBD1 or TRBD2 (5 bases each). Germline V gene sequence: CDR1 KGHDR, CDR2 SFDVKD. This CDR3 comprises 16 residues. The V end was cut by 2 bases, the J end by 0 bases, with 12 bases between. The CDR3 sequence is CATSDSGAGYQETQYF. In DNA, the CDR3 is TGTGCCACCAGTGATTCCGGGGCAGGGTACCAAGAGACCCAGTACTTC.

The genes are TRBV4-1 and TRBJ2-5, with D perhaps matching TRBD1 (5 bases). Germline values: CDR1 MGHRA, CDR2 YSYEKL. V was shortened by 4 bases and J by 5 bases, with 17 bases between the two germline ends. The CDR3 is 15 amino acids. CDR3 sequence: CASSPLGQGGETQYF. The CDR3 nucleotides are TGCGCCAGCAGCCCCCTTGGGCAGGGTGGCGAGACCCAGTACTTC.

The rearrangement links TRBV19 to TRBJ2-7; either TRBD1 or TRBD2 may supply D (5 bases each). Per the germline V gene, CDR1 is LNHDA and CDR2 is SQIVND (reference sequence). CDR3 length equals 14 residues. The ends were cut back, 0 bases at V and 0 bases at J, with 6 bases in the middle. The CDR3 sequence: CASSIDGASYEQYF. CDR3 DNA sequence: TGTGCCAGTAGTATAGACGGGGCCTCCTACGAGCAGTACTTC. The whole variable domain, remainder taken from reference TRBV19 and TRBJ2-7, is DGGITQSPKYLFRKEGQNVTLSCEQNLNHDAMYWYRQDPGQGLRLIYYSQIVNDFQKGDIAEGYSVSREKKESFPLTVTSAQKNPTAFYLCASSIDGASYEQYFGPGTRLTVT.

This clone has just one count. The J gene is TRBJ2-7, the V gene TRBV18; tentative D call: TRBD1 (7 bases). Germline V gene data show CDR1 as KGHSH and CDR2 as LQKENI. V dropped 1 base and J dropped 3 bases, with 16 bases sitting between them. This CDR3 comprises 16 residues. The CDR3 sequence is CASSPRGAAGGYEQYF. CDR3 coding DNA: TGTGCCAGCTCACCACGGGGGGCCGCAGGGGGCTACGAGCAGTACTTC. Full variable domain (missing parts from reference TRBV18 and TRBJ2-7): NAGVMQNPRHLVRRRGQEARLRCSPMKGHSHVYWYRQLPEEGLKFMVYLQKENIIDESGMPKERFSAEFPKEGPSILRIQQVVRGDSAAYFCASSPRGAAGGYEQYFGPGTRLTVT.

This rearrangement joins TRBV6-1 to TRBJ2-7; D is ambiguous. V lost 2 bases and J lost 6, with 11 bases in between. The CDR3 extends over 13 amino acids. The germline V gene encodes CDR1 MNHNS and CDR2 SASEGT. Here the CDR3 DNA reads TGTGCCAGCAGTGAATACCCATTCCCCGAGCAGTACTTC. Amino acids: CASSEYPFPEQYF.

For the CDR3, the DNA is TGTGCCAGCAGCTGGAGGGGGGCTGGAAACACCATATATTTT. Encoded protein: CASSWRGAGNTIYF. The J gene is TRBJ1-3, the V gene TRBV5-4; weak D call: TRBD1 (6 bases). V gave up 3 bases and J gave up 2 bases, with 9 bases separating them. Looked up from germline, CDR1 is SGHNT and CDR2 is YYREEE (reference sequence). The CDR3 is made up of 14 amino acids.

CDR3 sequence (DNA): TGTGCCAGTGCAGACAGCGGCGGGAGAAGCTCTGGGGCCAACGTCCTGACTTTC. Translating it yields CASADSGGRSSGANVLTF. The genes are TRBV6-4 and TRBJ2-6; 7 nucleotides agree with TRBD2. The CDR3 contains 18 residues. Trimming removed 9 bases from V and 0 bases from J; junction bases left unmatched: 14. CDR1 is MRHNA and CDR2 is SNTAGT in the germline V gene.

The rearrangement links TRBV18 to TRBJ1-5; unclear D gene. V was pared by 5 bases and J by 4 bases, with 6 bases between. This CDR3 has 12 amino acids. From germline, CDR1 is KGHSH and CDR2 LQKENI. CDR3 sequence reads: CASSSQNQPQHF. The DNA for the CDR3 is TGTGCCAGCTCATCGCAAAATCAGCCCCAGCATTTT.

This CDR3 reads CASTLLPGNGGELFF. The DNA of the CDR3 is TGTGCCAGCACCCTCCTCCCGGGTAACGGAGGGGAGCTGTTTTTT. The V and J genes are TRBV6-1 and TRBJ2-2; D ambiguous. This CDR3 is 15 amino acids long. Trimming stripped 7 bases from V and 8 bases from J, with 20 bases between. In germline, CDR1 is MNHNS, CDR2 SASEGT.

The rearrangement joins TRBV6-5 to TRBJ1-3; D may be TRBD1 (6 bases). CDR1 and CDR2 (germline): MNHEY, SVGAGI. This CDR3 has 13 amino acids. Trimming left V 6 bases short and J 16 bases short, with 22 bases between. The CDR3 DNA is TGTGCCAGCAGCCGGGGGCAATCCTCGGAACTGTATTTT. Its protein is CASSRGQSSELYF.

This chain uses TRBV6-2 or TRBV6-3 with TRBJ1-1, with D perhaps TRBD1 (5 bases). CDR3 length: 16 amino acids. In germline, CDR1 is MNHEY, CDR2 SVGEGT. Trimming cost V 6 bases and J 0 bases, with 17 bases left between them. CDR3 residues: CASRPGGGAMNTEAFF. CDR3 bases: TGTGCCAGCAGGCCTGGTGGAGGGGCAATGAACACTGAAGCTTTCTTT.